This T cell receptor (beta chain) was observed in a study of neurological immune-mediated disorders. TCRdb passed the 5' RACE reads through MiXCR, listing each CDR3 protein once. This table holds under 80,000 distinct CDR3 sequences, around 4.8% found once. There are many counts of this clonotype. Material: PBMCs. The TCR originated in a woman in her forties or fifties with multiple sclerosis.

The CDR3 DNA reads TGTGCCAGCAGCTTAGGGGGGCTCAACACCGGGGAGCTGTTTTTT. Encoded protein: CASSLGGLNTGELFF. J is TRBJ2-2 and V is TRBV7-3; D tentatively reads TRBD1 or TRBD2 (6 bases each). Germline V CDR1 and CDR2: SGHTA, FQGTGA. CDR3 length equals 15 residues. V was shortened by 2 bases and J by 2 bases, with 9 bases between the two germline ends.